These 20 T cell receptor beta chains were sequenced from one sample in a study of CD8+CD57+ T cells in acquired aplastic anemia. Using genomic DNA as the template, TCR beta VDJ and CDR3 profiling was carried out. TCRdb itself ran the reads through MiXCR, one entry per CDR3 protein. Here the sample spans some 140,000 distinct CDR3 sequences, 52% being singletons. Sequencing was done on patients that had shown CD8+CD57+ cell expansion by flow cytometry. Sequencing was performed on sorted CD4+, CD8+, or CD8+CD57+ T cells (not recorded which) from PBMCs. These receptors all come from a human donor with aplastic anemia.

The rearrangement uses TRBV2 and TRBJ2-3, with unresolved D. V lost 4 bases to trimming and J lost 5 bases, with 7 bases between them. From germline, CDR1 is SNHLY and CDR2 FYNNEI. This CDR3 spans 12 amino acids. This chain's CDR3 is CASSGEGDTQYF. In DNA, the CDR3 is TGTGCCAGCAGTGGGGAAGGAGATACGCAGTATTTT.

This clonotype was recorded at least ten times. The chain recombines TRBV11-2 with TRBJ2-3, with 8 positions matching TRBD1. The CDR3 runs to 15 residues. Germline V gene sequence: CDR1 SGHAT, CDR2 FQNNGV. The junction had 3 bases not matched to a gene; V was cut back by 1 base and J by 3 bases. The CDR3 sequence: CASSLVDRETDTQYF. Written as DNA, the CDR3 is TGTGCCAGCAGCTTAGTGGACAGGGAGACAGATACGCAGTATTTT.

This chain connects TRBV29-1 to TRBJ1-4; D remains ambiguous. V lost 1 base and J lost 11, with 11 bases in between. Germline V gene data show CDR1 as SQVTM and CDR2 as ANQGSEA. This CDR3 comprises 12 residues. The CDR3 DNA reads as TGCAGCGTTGAAGCAAGCCGTGGGAAACTGTTTTTT. It yields the protein CSVEASRGKLFF.

This sequence joins TRBV10-3 and TRBJ1-3; a weak D match, TRBD1 (5 bases). The V end was cut by 3 bases, the J end by 0 bases, with 12 bases between. The CDR3 has 16 residues. The germline gives CDR1 ENHRY, CDR2 SYGVKD. CDR3 protein: CAISDTGASSGNTIYF. DNA of the CDR3: TGTGCCATCAGTGATACCGGGGCGAGCTCTGGAAACACCATATATTTT.

The chain combines TRBV7-2 with TRBJ2-7; 9 bases fit TRBD2. Looked up from germline, CDR1 is SGHTA and CDR2 is FQGNSA. This CDR3 comprises 15 residues. With 5 bases clipped from V and 2 bases from J, the junction kept 7 bases outside the gene matches. The CDR3 loop reads CASSPTSGPTYEQYF. CDR3 nucleotide sequence: TGTGCCAGCAGCCCGACTAGCGGACCTACCTACGAGCAGTACTTC. Supplemented by reference TRBV7-2 and TRBJ2-7, the full variable domain reads GAGVSQSPSNKVTEKGKDVELRCDPISGHTALYWYRQSLGQGLEFLIYFQGNSAPDKSGLPSDRFSAERTGGSVSTLTIQRTQQEDSAVYLCASSPTSGPTYEQYFGPGTRLTVT.

Comments on this clonotype: Germline is not matched at one junction end, which may reflect a read error. This chain uses TRBV19 with TRBJ1-6; possibly TRBD1 for D (5 bases). The CDR3 has 13 residues. The germline gives CDR1 LNHDA, CDR2 SQIVND (reference sequence). The CDR3 here is CAGSTRGGSPLHF. The CDR3 DNA sequence: TGCGCCGGTAGTACACGGGGCGGCTCACCCCTCCACTTT.

The chain couples TRBV15 to TRBJ1-6, with D possibly matching TRBD1 (6 bases). V lost 1 base, J lost 9 bases, and 16 bases lay in between. The CDR3 is 16 amino acids. Germline loops: CDR1 LNHNV, CDR2 YYDKDF (reference sequence). CDR3 loop: CATSRAGTLIRSPLHF. Written as DNA, the CDR3 is TGTGCCACCAGCAGAGCCGGGACACTTATACGTTCACCCCTCCACTTT. Drawing the rest from reference TRBV15 and TRBJ1-6, the complete variable domain is DAMVIQNPRYQVTQFGKPVTLSCSQTLNHNVMYWYQQKSSQAPKLLFHYYDKDFNNEADTPDNFQSRRPNTSFCFLDIRSPGLGDTAMYLCATSRAGTLIRSPLHFGNGTRLTVT.

The V call is TRBV2, the J call TRBJ1-5; D ambiguous. The CDR3 contains 13 residues. Trimming took off 2 bases at V and 5 bases at J, with 7 bases between the two ends. Per the germline V gene, CDR1 is SNHLY and CDR2 is FYNNEI. The CDR3 DNA sequence: TGTGCCAGCAGTGAAAGGAGTTATCAGCCCCAGCATTTT. Amino acids: CASSERSYQPQHF.

This clonotype has a count of ten or more. The chain recombines TRBV11-2 with TRBJ2-1, with D tentatively TRBD2 (5 bases). The germline CDR1 and CDR2 sequences are SGHAT and FQNNGV. The CDR3 contains 16 residues. Trimming stripped 5 bases from V and 5 bases from J, with 19 bases between. The CDR3 DNA reads as TGTGCCAGCAGCCTCTTCAGGCCAGCGGCCCACAATGAGCAGTTCTTC. It specifies CASSLFRPAAHNEQFF.

V is TRBV7-8 and J is TRBJ1-1; tentatively, D is TRBD1 (6 bases). The CDR3 has 13 residues. Trimming stripped 7 bases from V and 4 bases from J, with 13 bases between. Germline lookup yields CDR1 SGHVS and CDR2 FQNEAQ. The CDR3 spells CASIPGVSTEAFF. The CDR3, as DNA: TGTGCCAGCATCCCAGGGGTTAGCACTGAAGCTTTCTTT.

This rearrangement joins TRBV5-6 to TRBJ1-1; unclear D gene. V gave up 4 bases and J gave up 8 bases, with 15 bases separating them. The CDR3 spans 13 residues. Looked up from germline, CDR1 is SGHDT and CDR2 is YYEEEE. The CDR3 region is CASSSGSYIEAFF. The CDR3 region has the DNA TGTGCCAGCAGCAGCGGGAGCTATATCGAAGCTTTCTTT.

In regard to this clonotype: At one of its ends the junction is not consistent with the germline gene, which may arise from a read error. The chain carries TRBV10-3 and TRBJ2-7; a possible D gene is TRBD1 (6 bases). CDR1 ENHRY and CDR2 SYGVKD come from the germline V gene. The CDR3 runs to 13 residues. CDR3 bases: TGTGCCAGCAGTGCAGGGGAACCCTACGAGCAGTACTTC. Its translation is CASSAGEPYEQYF.

The chain couples TRBV29-1 to TRBJ2-1; 9 bases line up with TRBD1. The length of the CDR3 is 16 residues. V lost 4 bases and J lost 4; bases outside the gene matches: 11. Per germline, CDR1 SQVTM and CDR2 ANQGSEA. CDR3: CSVVPGVGQGYNEQFF. Here the CDR3 DNA reads TGCAGCGTTGTCCCGGGGGTGGGACAGGGATACAATGAGCAGTTCTTC.

The chain combines TRBV6-1 with TRBJ2-1; D could derive from TRBD1 or TRBD2 (5 bases each). Germline CDR1 MNHNS, CDR2 SASEGT. Trimming removed 8 bases from V and 8 bases from J, with 10 bases in between. There are 11 residues in the CDR3. CDR3 sequence (DNA): TGTGCCAGCTTTGAGGGGTATGAGCAGTTCTTC. Translating gives CASFEGYEQFF.

This clonotype has at least ten counts. The rearrangement links TRBV4-3 to TRBJ1-2; weak D call: TRBD1 (5 bases). The germline gives CDR1 LGHNA, CDR2 YSLEER. Trimming shortened V by 0 bases and J by 4 bases, and 12 bases separated the two germline ends. CDR3 size: 15 residues. The CDR3 DNA sequence: TGCGCCAGCAGCCAAGAGAGGGCAGGGCCCTATGGCTACACCTTC. As protein: CASSQERAGPYGYTF.

The CDR3 region is CASSEASGSYEQYF. DNA for the CDR3: TGCGCCAGCAGTGAGGCATCGGGGTCCTACGAGCAGTACTTC. J is TRBJ2-7 and V is TRBV10-1; weak D call: TRBD2 (5 bases). The germline V gene encodes CDR1 WNHNN and CDR2 SYGVQD (reference sequence). V was pared by 2 bases and J by 1 base, with 9 bases between. The CDR3 is 14 amino acids.

This clonotype was seen more than once but under ten times. The V gene is TRBV7-9, the J gene TRBJ2-7; tentative D call: TRBD2 (5 bases). The CDR3 has 13 residues. Germline-derived CDR1 and CDR2 are SEHNR and FQNEAQ (reference sequence). Trimming pared 7 bases from V and 5 bases from J, leaving 15 bases between. CDR3 nucleotides: TGTGCCAGCACCGACCCGGGAAGCGACGAGCAGTACTTC. Translating it yields CASTDPGSDEQYF.

The J gene is TRBJ1-1, the V gene TRBV2, with D unresolved. This CDR3 contains 14 residues. Trimming took 3 bases from V and 0 from J, leaving 8 bases between them. Germline V gene sequence: CDR1 SNHLY, CDR2 FYNNEI. The CDR3 spells CASSEYGMNTEAFF. The CDR3 region has the DNA TGTGCCAGCAGTGAGTACGGCATGAACACTGAAGCTTTCTTT.

This clonotype was picked up many times. The chain carries TRBV6-1 and TRBJ2-7; 9 positions match TRBD1. With 5 bases clipped from V and 3 bases from J, the junction kept 5 bases outside the gene matches. The CDR3 has 14 amino acids. Germline V gives CDR1 MNHNS, CDR2 SASEGT. The CDR3 sequence is CASSTPGQGYEQYF. Here the CDR3 DNA reads TGTGCCAGCAGTACCCCGGGACAGGGCTACGAGCAGTACTTC.

This clonotype was observed at least ten times. The J gene is TRBJ1-5, the V gene TRBV19, with 8 bases lining up with TRBD1. CDR3 length: 14 residues. The germline gives CDR1 LNHDA, CDR2 SQIVND (reference sequence). V lost 2 bases, J lost 6 bases, and 3 bases stayed unmatched. The CDR3 DNA follows: TGTGCCAGTAGTATACGCGACAGGGGTCAGCCCCAGCATTTT. Translation gives CASSIRDRGQPQHF.